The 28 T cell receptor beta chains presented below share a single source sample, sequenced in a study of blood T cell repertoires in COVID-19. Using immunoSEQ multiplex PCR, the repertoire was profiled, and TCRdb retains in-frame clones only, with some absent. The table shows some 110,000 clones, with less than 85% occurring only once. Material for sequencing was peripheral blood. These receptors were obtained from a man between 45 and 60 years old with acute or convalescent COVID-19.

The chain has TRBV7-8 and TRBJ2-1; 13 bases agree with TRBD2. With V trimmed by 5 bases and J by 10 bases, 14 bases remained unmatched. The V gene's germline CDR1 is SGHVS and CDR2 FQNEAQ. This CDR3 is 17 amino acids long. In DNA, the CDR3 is TGTGCCAGCAGCCTCGGGACTAGCGGGGTGAGGGGTGGGGAGCAGTTCTTC. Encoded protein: CASSLGTSGVRGGEQFF.

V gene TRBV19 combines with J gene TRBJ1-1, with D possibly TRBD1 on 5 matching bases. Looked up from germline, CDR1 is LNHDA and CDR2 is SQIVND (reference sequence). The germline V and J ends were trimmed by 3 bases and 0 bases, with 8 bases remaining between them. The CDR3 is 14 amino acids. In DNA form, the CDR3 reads TGTGCCAGTAGTATGGGCAGGGTGAACACTGAAGCTTTCTTT. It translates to CASSMGRVNTEAFF.

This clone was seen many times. This CDR3 reads CASSLVVGRAGSYEQYF. The DNA of the CDR3 is TGTGCCAGCAGCTTAGTGGTGGGGAGGGCCGGTTCCTACGAGCAGTACTTC. V usage is TRBV7-8 and J usage is TRBJ2-7; 7 bases are shared with TRBD2. The V segment lost 1 base and the J segment 1 base; nucleotides outside the gene matches: 10. The V gene's germline CDR1 is SGHVS and CDR2 FQNEAQ. The length of the CDR3 is 17 residues.

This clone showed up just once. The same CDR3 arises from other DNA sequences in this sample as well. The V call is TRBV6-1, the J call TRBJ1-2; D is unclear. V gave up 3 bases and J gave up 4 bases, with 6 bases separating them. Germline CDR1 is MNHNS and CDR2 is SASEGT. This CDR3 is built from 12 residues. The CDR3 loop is CASSEGSYGYTF. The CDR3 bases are TGTGCCAGCAGTGAGGGCAGCTATGGCTACACCTTC.

The CDR3 nucleotides read TGTGCCAGTAGTACCTGGACTAGCGGGAGCACAGATACGCAGTATTTT. It yields the protein CASSTWTSGSTDTQYF. J is TRBJ2-3 and V is TRBV19; the match to TRBD2 covers 11 bases. V was clipped by 4 bases and J by 0 bases; unmatched bases: 3. The germline V gene encodes CDR1 LNHDA and CDR2 SQIVND (reference sequence). The CDR3 covers 16 residues.

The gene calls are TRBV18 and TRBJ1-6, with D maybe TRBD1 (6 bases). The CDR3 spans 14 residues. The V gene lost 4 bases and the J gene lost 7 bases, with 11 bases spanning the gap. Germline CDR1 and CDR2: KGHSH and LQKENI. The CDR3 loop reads CASSLQGENSPLHF. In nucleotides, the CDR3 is TGTGCCAGCTCACTACAGGGAGAGAATTCACCCCTCCACTTT. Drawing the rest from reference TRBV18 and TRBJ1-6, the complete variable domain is NAGVMQNPRHLVRRRGQEARLRCSPMKGHSHVYWYRQLPEEGLKFMVYLQKENIIDESGMPKERFSAEFPKEGPSILRIQQVVRGDSAAYFCASSLQGENSPLHFGNGTRLTVT.

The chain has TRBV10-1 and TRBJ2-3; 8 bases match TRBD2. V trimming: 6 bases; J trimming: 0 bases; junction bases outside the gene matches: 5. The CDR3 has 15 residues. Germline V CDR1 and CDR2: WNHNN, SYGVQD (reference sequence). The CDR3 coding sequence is TGCGCCAGCAGCGAAGCGGGAGCTAGCACAGATACGCAGTATTTT. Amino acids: CASSEAGASTDTQYF.

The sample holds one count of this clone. The CDR3 protein is CASSLEPTNYGYTF. For the CDR3, the DNA is TGCGCCAGCAGCTTGGAACCTACTAACTATGGCTACACCTTC. The chain carries TRBV5-1 and TRBJ1-2; D is unclear. With 0 bases removed from V and 0 bases from J, the gap between germline ends came to 6 bases. Germline loops: CDR1 SGHRS, CDR2 YFSETQ. CDR3 length: 14 amino acids.

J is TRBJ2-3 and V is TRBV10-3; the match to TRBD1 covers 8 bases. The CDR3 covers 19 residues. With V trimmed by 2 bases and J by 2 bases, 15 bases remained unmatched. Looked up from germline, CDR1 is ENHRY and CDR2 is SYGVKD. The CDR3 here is CAISEPTSTGQGYTDTQYF. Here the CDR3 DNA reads TGTGCCATCAGTGAGCCAACAAGTACTGGACAGGGCTACACAGATACGCAGTATTTT.

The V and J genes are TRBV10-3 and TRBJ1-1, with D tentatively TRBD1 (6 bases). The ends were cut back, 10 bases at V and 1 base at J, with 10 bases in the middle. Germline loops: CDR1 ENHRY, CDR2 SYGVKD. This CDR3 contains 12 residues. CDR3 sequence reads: CARPRGNTEAFF. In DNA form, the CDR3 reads TGTGCCAGGCCCAGGGGGAACACTGAAGCTTTCTTT.

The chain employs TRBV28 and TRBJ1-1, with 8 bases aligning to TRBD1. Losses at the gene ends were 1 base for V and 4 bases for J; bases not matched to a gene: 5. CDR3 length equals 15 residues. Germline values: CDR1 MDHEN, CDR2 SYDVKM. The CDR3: CASSLLQGVGTEAFF. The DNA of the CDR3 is TGTGCCAGCAGTTTATTACAGGGGGTGGGCACTGAAGCTTTCTTT.

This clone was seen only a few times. The CDR3 spells CASSPDQGNYGYTF. The CDR3 bases are TGTGCCAGCTCACCCGACCAGGGGAACTATGGCTACACCTTC. The chain carries TRBV18 and TRBJ1-2; TRBD1 might be the D (6 bases). This CDR3 is 14 amino acids long. Germline V CDR1 and CDR2: KGHSH, LQKENI. V lost 3 bases and J lost 2, with 10 bases in between. The entire variable domain, with the rest obtained from reference TRBV18 and TRBJ1-2, is as follows: NAGVMQNPRHLVRRRGQEARLRCSPMKGHSHVYWYRQLPEEGLKFMVYLQKENIIDESGMPKERFSAEFPKEGPSILRIQQVVRGDSAAYFCASSPDQGNYGYTFGSGTRLTVV.

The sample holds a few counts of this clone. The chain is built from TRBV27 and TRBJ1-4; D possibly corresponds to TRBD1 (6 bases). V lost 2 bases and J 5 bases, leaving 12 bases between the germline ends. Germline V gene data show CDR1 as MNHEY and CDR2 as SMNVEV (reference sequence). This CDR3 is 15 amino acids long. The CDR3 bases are TGTGCCAGCAGTTTAGGGGGCCCTGCAAATGAAAAACTGTTTTTT. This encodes CASSLGGPANEKLFF.

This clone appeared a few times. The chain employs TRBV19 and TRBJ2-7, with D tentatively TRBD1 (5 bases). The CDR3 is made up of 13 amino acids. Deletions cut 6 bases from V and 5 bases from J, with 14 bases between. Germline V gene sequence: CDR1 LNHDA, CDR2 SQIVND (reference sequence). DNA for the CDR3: TGTGCCAGTAGGATGACAGAGACCAACGAGCAGTACTTC. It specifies CASRMTETNEQYF.

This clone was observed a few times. CDR3 region: CASSTGTVGEKLFF. Here the CDR3 DNA reads TGTGCCAGTAGTACCGGGACAGTGGGAGAAAAACTGTTTTTT. The chain joins TRBV19 to TRBJ1-4, with 7 bases that match TRBD1. In germline, CDR1 is LNHDA, CDR2 SQIVND (reference sequence). Germline trimming cut 4 bases from V and 8 bases from J; bases unmatched to any gene: 7. This CDR3 region has 14 residues.

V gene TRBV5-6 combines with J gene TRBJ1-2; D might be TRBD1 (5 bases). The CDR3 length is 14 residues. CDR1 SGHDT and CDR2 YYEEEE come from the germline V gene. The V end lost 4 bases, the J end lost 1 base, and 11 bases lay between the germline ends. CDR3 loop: CASSTGLLNYGYTF. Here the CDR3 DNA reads TGTGCCAGCAGCACGGGACTGCTTAACTATGGCTACACCTTC.

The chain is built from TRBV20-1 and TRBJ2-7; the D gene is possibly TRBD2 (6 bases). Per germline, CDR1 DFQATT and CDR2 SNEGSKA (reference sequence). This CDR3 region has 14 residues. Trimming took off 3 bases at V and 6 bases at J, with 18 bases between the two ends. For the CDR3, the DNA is TGCAGTGCTAGTCCTCCGGGAGAGCCTGGCGAGCAGTACTTC. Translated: CSASPPGEPGEQYF.

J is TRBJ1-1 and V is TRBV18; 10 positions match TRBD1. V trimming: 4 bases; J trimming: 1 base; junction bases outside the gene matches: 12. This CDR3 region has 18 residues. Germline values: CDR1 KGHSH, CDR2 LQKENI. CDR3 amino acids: CASSRVPQTGGENTEAFF. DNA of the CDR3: TGTGCCAGCTCACGGGTCCCACAGACAGGGGGCGAGAACACTGAAGCTTTCTTT.

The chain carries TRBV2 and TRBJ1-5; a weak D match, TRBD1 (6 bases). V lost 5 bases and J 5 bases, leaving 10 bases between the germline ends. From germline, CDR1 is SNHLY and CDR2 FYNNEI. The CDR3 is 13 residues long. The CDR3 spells CASSRDTYQPQHF. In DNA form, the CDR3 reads TGTGCCAGCAGTCGGGACACCTATCAGCCCCAGCATTTT.

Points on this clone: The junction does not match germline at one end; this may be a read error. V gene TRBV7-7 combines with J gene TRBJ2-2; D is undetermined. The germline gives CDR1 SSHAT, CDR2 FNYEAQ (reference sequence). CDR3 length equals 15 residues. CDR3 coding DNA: TGTGCTAGCAGCTTAGCTCCCCATTTGACCGGGGAGCTGTTTTTT. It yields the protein CASSLAPHLTGELFF.

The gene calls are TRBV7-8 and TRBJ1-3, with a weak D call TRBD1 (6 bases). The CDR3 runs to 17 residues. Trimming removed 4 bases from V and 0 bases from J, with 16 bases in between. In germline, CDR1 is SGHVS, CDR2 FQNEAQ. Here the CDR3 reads CASSSRGGPFSGNTIYF. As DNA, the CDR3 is TGTGCCAGCAGCTCCCGCGGGGGGCCCTTCTCTGGAAACACCATATATTTT.

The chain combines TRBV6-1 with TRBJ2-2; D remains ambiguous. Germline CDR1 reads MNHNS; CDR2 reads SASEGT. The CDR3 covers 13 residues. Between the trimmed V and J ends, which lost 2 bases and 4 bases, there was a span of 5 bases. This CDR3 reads CASSERSTGELFF. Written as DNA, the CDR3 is TGTGCCAGCAGTGAAAGGAGCACCGGGGAGCTGTTTTTT.

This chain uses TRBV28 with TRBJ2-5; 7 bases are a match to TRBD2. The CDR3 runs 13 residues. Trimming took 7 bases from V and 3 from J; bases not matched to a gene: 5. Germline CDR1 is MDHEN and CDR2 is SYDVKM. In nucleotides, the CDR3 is TGTGCCAGCACCATAGGGAGGGAAGAGACCCAGTACTTC. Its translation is CASTIGREETQYF.

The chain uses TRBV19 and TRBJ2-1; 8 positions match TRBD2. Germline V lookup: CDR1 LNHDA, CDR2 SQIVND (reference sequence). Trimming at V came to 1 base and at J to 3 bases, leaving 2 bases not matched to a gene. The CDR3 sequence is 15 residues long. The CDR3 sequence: CASSIAAGGYNEQFF. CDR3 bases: TGTGCCAGTAGTATAGCGGCGGGGGGCTACAATGAGCAGTTCTTC.

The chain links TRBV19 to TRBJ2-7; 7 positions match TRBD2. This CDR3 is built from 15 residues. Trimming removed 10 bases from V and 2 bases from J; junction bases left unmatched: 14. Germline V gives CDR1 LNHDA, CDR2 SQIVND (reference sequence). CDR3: CATSSRRGSPYEQYF. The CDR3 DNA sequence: TGTGCCACTTCATCCAGGCGGGGGTCCCCCTACGAGCAGTACTTC.

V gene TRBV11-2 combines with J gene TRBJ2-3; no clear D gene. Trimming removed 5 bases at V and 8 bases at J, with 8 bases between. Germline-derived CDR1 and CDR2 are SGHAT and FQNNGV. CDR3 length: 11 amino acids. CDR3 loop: CASSPLGTQYF. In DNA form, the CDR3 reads TGTGCCAGCAGCCCCCTCGGTACGCAGTATTTT.

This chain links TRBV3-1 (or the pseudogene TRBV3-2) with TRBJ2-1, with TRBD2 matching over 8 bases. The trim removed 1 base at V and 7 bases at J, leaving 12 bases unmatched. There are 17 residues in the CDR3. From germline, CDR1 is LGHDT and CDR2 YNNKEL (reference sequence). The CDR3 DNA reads TGTGCCAGCAGCCAAGGGTCATGGCGGGAGGTAGAAAATGAGCAGTTCTTC. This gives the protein CASSQGSWREVENEQFF.

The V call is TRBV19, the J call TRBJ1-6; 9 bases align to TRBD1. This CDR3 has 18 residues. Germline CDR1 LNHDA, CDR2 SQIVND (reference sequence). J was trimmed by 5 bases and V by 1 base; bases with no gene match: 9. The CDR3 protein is CASSIGGPRQGDNSPLHF. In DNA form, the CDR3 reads TGTGCCAGTAGTATAGGAGGCCCGAGACAGGGGGATAATTCACCCCTCCACTTT.